This T cell receptor (beta chain) was captured by sequencing in a study of Graves' ophthalmopathy and Graves' hyperthyroidism. Study-level results: Detected in blood as well were most expanded thyroid clonotypes with frequency above 0.001. The model forecast ophthalmopathy progression, reaching 60% to 71% sensitivity and less than 75% specificity.

The germline V gene encodes CDR1 LGHDT and CDR2 YNNKEL (reference sequence). The V and J ends lost 1 base and 5 bases respectively, with 14 bases between them. The length of the CDR3 is 16 residues. Amplification of TCR beta CDR3 regions used RNA transcripts. First-round RT-PCR relied on HTBI primers, and a second-round multiplex PCR came next. Via MiXCR, TCRdb re-called the multiplex PCR reads, giving one row per CDR3 protein. The data hold 450,000 to 600,000 distinct CDR3 sequences, with just under 40% observed a single time. This clonotype was counted between two and nine times. As yet, its antigen is unknown.

The source material was peripheral blood or thyroid tissue (not recorded which). This chain links TRBV3-1 with TRBJ2-2; perhaps TRBD1 as D (6 bases). The sequence was collected from an adult man with Graves' hyperthyroidism. The CDR3 here is CASSQAGHFGTGELFF. The CDR3 region has the DNA TGTGCCAGCAGCCAAGCGGGACACTTCGGGACCGGGGAGCTGTTTTTT.